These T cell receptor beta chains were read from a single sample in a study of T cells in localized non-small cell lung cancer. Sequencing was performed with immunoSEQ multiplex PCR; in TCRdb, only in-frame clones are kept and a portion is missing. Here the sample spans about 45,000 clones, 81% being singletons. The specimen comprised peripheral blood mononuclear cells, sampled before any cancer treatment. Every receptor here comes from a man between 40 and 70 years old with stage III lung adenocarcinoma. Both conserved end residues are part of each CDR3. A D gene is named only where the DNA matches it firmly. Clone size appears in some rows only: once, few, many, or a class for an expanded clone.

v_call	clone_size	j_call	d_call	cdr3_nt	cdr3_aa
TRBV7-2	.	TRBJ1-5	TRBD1	TGTGCCAGCAGCCCTGGGGGAGGACAGGGAAATCAGCCCCAGCATTTT	CASSPGGGQGNQPQHF
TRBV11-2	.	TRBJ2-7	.	TGTGCCAGCAGCACCCCGGGGTCCGGGGTCGAGCAGTACTTC	CASSTPGSGVEQYF
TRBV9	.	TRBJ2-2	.	TGTGCCAGCAGCGTAGACACAGACGGTACCGGGGAGCTGTTTTTT	CASSVDTDGTGELFF
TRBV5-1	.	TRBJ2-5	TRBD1	TGCGCCAGCAGCGATGGGACAGGGGGTATTGAGACCCAGTACTTC	CASSDGTGGIETQYF
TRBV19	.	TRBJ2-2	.	TGTGCCAGCCGGGGCTTCCGAAACACCGGGGAGCTGTTTTTT	CASRGFRNTGELFF
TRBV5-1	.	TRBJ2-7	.	TGCGCCAGCAGCTTGGGGGGATTGACAGGAGGGTACGAGCAGTACTTC	CASSLGGLTGGYEQYF
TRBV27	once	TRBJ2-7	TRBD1	TGTGCCAGCAGTCCAGGACAGGGTAGGGGCCACTACGAGCAGTACTTC	CASSPGQGRGHYEQYF
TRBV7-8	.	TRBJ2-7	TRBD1	TGTGCCAGCAGGCCGACAGGGGATCCCACCGAGCAGTACTTC	CASRPTGDPTEQYF
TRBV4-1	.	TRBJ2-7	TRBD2	TGCGCCAGCAGCCAAGAACCGACTAGCGGGCCCTACGAGCAGTACTTC	CASSQEPTSGPYEQYF
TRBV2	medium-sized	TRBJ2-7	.	TGTGCCAGCAGCCCAAATGGGTACGAGCAGTACTTC	CASSPNGYEQYF
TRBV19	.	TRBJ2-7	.	TGTGCCAGTAGTCTCAGGGTCGGTGGGAGCTACGAGCAGTACTTC	CASSLRVGGSYEQYF
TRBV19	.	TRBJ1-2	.	TGTGCCAGTAGTATGGGCGGGCAGCTCAACTATGGCTACACCTTC	CASSMGGQLNYGYTF
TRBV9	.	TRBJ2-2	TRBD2	TGTGCCAGCAGCCCCCCCTCTAGCGGGGGGGGCCTAGGGGAGCTGTTTTTT	CASSPPSSGGGLGELFF
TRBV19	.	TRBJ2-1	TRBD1	TGTGCCAGTATAGGGACAGGGGACCATGAGCAGTTCTTC	CASIGTGDHEQFF
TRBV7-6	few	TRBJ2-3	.	TGTGCCAGCAGCACGGAGGAGACAGATACGCAGTATTTT	CASSTEETDTQYF
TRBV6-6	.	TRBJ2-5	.	TGTGCCAGCACCGACCAACACCCAAGGGAGACCCAGTACTTC	CASTDQHPRETQYF
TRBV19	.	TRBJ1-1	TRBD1	TGTGCCAGTAGTACCGGGACAGCCACCTCGAACACTGAAGCTTTCTTT	CASSTGTATSNTEAFF
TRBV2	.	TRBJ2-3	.	TGTGCCAGCAGTGAAGCGTTGTCGGTGAGGGGGGATACGCAGTATTTT	CASSEALSVRGDTQYF
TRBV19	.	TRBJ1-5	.	TGTGCCAGTAGTGGGACTGCAAATCAGCCCCAGCATTTT	CASSGTANQPQHF
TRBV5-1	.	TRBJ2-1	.	TGCGCCAGCAGCTCGGGGGACTGGGAGTTCTTC	CASSSGDWEFF